This T cell receptor (beta chain) was retrieved from a study of blood T cell repertoires in COVID-19. Study information: PBMCs, B-cell-depleted T cells, or T cells were the source of the cDNA or gDNA that made up the material.

Germline CDR1 is GTSNPN and CDR2 is SVGIG (reference sequence). V was clipped by 3 bases and J by 4 bases, with 9 bases between them. The CDR3 totals 13 residues. Under the authors' procedure: By means of reference gene primer amplification, nucleated cell counts were estimated. The table came from immunoSEQ multiplex PCR; TCRdb's copy has only in-frame clones and leaves some out. V and J calls and clone size follow that table, whereas D and trimming were derived from the DNA. The sample has approximately 200,000 clones; approximately 84% are singletons. Sequenced sample: peripheral blood. The rearrangement uses TRBV30 and TRBJ2-2, with D perhaps TRBD1 (5 bases). The TCR comes from a woman aged 60-70 years with acute or convalescent COVID-19. CDR3 in DNA: TGTGCCTGGAGGAGGACAAGCACCGGGGAGCTGTTTTTT. Residues: CAWRRTSTGELFF.